This section outlines one T cell receptor beta chain sequence together with its context. This specimen includes other DNA sequences encoding the same CDR3. Germline V gene data show CDR1 as SGHRS and CDR2 as YFSETQ. Trimming took off 4 bases at V and 1 base at J, with 11 bases between the two ends. The CDR3 is 14 residues long. The sample originates from a study of tumor-infiltrating lymphocytes in localized non-small cell lung cancer. Method: immunoSEQ multiplex PCR; TCRdb's copy keeps in-frame clones and lacks some. Of roughly 7,100 clones listed, around 73% are singletons. J is TRBJ2-5 and V is TRBV5-1; no firm D call. The clonotype originates from a human donor with non-small cell lung cancer. Sequences were obtained from lung tumor tissue. CDR3 protein: CASSPGSTQETQYF. The DNA of the CDR3 is TGCGCCAGCAGCCCCGGTAGCACCCAAGAGACCCAGTACTTC.